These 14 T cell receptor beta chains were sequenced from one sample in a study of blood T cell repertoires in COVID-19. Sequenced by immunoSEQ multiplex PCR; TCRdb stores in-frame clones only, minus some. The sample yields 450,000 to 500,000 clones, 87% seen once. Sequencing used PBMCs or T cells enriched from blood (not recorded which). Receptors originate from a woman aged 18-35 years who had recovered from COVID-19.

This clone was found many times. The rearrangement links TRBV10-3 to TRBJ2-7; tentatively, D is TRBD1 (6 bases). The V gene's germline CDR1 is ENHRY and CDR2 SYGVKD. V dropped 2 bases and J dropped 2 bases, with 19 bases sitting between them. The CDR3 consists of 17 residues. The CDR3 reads CAISERKGEQGPYEQYF. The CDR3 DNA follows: TGTGCCATCAGTGAGAGAAAAGGGGAACAGGGACCCTACGAGCAGTACTTC.

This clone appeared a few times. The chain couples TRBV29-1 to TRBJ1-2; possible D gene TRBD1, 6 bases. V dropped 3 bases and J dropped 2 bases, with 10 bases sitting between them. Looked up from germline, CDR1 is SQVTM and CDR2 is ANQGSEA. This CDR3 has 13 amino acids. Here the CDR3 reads CSVEWQGNYGYTF. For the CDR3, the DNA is TGCAGCGTTGAGTGGCAGGGGAACTATGGCTACACCTTC.

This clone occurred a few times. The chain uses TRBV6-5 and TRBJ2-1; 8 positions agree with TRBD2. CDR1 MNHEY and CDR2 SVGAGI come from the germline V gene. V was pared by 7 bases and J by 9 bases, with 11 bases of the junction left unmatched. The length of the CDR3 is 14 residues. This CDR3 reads CASIRAGGIGEQFF. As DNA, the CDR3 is TGTGCCAGCATTAGGGCGGGGGGCATTGGTGAGCAGTTCTTC.

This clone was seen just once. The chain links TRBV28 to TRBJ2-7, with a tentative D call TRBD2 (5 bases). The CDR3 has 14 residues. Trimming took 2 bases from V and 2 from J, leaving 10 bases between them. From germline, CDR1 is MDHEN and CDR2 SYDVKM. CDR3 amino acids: CASSLGLRAYEQYF. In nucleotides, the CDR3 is TGTGCCAGCAGTTTAGGGTTGCGGGCCTACGAGCAGTACTTC.

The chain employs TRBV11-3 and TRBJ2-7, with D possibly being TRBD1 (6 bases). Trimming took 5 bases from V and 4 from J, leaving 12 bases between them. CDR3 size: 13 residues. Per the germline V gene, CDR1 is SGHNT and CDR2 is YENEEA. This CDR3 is CASSPRQDYEQYF. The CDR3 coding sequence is TGTGCCAGCAGCCCTCGACAGGATTACGAGCAGTACTTC.

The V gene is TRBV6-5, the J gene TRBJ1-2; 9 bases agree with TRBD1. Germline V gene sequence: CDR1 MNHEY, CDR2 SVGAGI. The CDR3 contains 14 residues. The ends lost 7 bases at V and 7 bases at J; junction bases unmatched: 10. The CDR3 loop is CASTKETGGSGYTF. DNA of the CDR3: TGTGCCAGCACCAAGGAGACAGGGGGAAGTGGCTACACCTTC.

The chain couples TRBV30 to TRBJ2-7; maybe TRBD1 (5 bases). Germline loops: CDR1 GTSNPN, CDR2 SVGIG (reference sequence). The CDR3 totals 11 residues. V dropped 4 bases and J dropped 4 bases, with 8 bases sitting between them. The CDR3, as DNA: TGTGCCTGGACCCAGGGTTACGAGCAGTACTTC. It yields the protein CAWTQGYEQYF.

The CDR3 DNA is TGTGCCAGCTCACCATTAACGGGGAAGAGTGGGGCCAACGTCCTGACTTTC. Translating gives CASSPLTGKSGANVLTF. The V and J genes are TRBV18 and TRBJ2-6, with D possibly matching TRBD2 (5 bases). The CDR3 contains 17 residues. The germline V gene encodes CDR1 KGHSH and CDR2 LQKENI. Deletions cut 2 bases from V and 3 bases from J, with 14 bases between.

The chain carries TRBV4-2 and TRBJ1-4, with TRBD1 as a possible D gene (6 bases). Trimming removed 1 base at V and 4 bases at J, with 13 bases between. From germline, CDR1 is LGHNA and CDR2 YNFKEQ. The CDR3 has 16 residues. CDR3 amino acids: CASSQVGRGDNEKLFF. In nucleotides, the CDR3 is TGTGCCAGCAGCCAAGTCGGGAGGGGGGATAATGAAAAACTGTTTTTT.

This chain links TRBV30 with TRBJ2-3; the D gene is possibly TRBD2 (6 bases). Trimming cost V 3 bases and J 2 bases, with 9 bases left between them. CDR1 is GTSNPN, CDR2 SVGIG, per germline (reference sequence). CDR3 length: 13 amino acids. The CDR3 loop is CAWSRGFTDTQYF. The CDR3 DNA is TGTGCCTGGAGCCGGGGGTTCACAGATACGCAGTATTTT.

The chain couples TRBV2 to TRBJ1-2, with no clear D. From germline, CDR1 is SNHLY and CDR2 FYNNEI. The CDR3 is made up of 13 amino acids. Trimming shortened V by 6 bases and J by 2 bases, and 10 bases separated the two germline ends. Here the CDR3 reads CASRFMRNYGYTF. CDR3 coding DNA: TGTGCCAGCAGATTCATGCGAAACTATGGCTACACCTTC.

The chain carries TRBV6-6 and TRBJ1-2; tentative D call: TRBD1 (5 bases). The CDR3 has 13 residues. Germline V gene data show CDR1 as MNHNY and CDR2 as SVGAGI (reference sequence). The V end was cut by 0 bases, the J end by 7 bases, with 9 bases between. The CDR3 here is CASSYSREGGYTF. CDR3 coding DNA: TGTGCCAGCAGTTACTCCAGGGAGGGTGGCTACACCTTC.

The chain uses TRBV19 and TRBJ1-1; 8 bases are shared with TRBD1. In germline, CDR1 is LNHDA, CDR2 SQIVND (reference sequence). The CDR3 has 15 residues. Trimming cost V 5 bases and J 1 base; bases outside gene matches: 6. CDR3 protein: CASSVQGAANTEAFF. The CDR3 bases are TGTGCCAGTAGTGTTCAGGGGGCTGCGAACACTGAAGCTTTCTTT.

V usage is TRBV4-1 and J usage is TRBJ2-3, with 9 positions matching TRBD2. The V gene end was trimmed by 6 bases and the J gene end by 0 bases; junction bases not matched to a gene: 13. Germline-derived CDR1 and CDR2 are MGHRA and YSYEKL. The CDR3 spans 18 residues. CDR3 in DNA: TGCGCCAGCAGGAAGAGTTTAGCGGGGGCCCTTAGCACAGATACGCAGTATTTT. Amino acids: CASRKSLAGALSTDTQYF.